This TCR beta chain was captured by sequencing in a study of blood T cell repertoires in COVID-19. Whole-study context: Researchers got acute and convalescent COVID-19 samples from the United States, Italy and Spain. From T cells, B-cell-depleted T cells, or PBMCs came the material, which was cDNA or gDNA.

The ends were cut back, 3 bases at V and 4 bases at J, with 13 bases in the middle. Germline CDR1 is LNHDA and CDR2 is SQIVND (reference sequence). The CDR3 loop spans 15 amino acids. Using immunoSEQ multiplex PCR, the repertoire was profiled, and TCRdb retains in-frame clones only, with some absent. The sample shows approximately 250,000 clones, 91% of them seen only once. Living in about two dozen US areas, the participants were between 18 and 89 years of age. Cohort assignment relied on participant-reported clinical history. The V and J genes are TRBV19 and TRBJ1-3; unclear D gene. The sequenced material came from PBMCs or T cells enriched from blood (not recorded which). The TCR comes from a man aged 35 to 55 who had been exposed to COVID-19. The CDR3 nucleotides read TGTGCCAGTAGTATGGGAGAGATTCTCGGAAACACCATATATTTT. Translated, it gives CASSMGEILGNTIYF. Complete variable domain (other parts from reference TRBV19 and TRBJ1-3): DGGITQSPKYLFRKEGQNVTLSCEQNLNHDAMYWYRQDPGQGLRLIYYSQIVNDFQKGDIAEGYSVSREKKESFPLTVTSAQKNPTAFYLCASSMGEILGNTIYFGEGSWLTVV.